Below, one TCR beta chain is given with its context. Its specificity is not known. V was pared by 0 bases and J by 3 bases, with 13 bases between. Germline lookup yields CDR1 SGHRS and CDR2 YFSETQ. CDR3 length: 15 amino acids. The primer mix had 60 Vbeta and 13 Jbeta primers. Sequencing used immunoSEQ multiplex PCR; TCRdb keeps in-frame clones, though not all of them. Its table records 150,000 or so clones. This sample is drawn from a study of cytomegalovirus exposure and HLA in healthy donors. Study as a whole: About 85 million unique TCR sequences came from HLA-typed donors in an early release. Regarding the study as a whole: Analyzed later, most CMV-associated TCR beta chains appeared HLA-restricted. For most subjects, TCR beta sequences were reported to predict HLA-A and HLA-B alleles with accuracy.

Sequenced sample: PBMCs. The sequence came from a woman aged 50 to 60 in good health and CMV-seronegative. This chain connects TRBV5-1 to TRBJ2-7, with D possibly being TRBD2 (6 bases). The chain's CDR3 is CASSLGGGGYYEQYF. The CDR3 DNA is TGCGCCAGCAGCTTGGGCGGTGGGGGGTACTACGAGCAGTACTTC.